This T cell receptor beta chain was observed in a study of cytomegalovirus exposure and HLA in healthy donors. About the study: T cells numbering 150 million to 200 million yielded 95 million to 140 million unique TCR beta sequences in an earlier analysis.

Samples came from healthy bone marrow donors. A word on this clone: The antigen remains unidentified.

Germline CDR1 MGHRA, CDR2 YSYEKL. This CDR3 contains 16 residues. V was clipped by 1 base and J by 1 base; unmatched bases: 1. Researchers ran the PCR with 60 Vbeta and 13 Jbeta primers. TCRdb's table, derived via immunoSEQ multiplex PCR, lists solely in-frame clones and lacks some. The table includes some 57,000 clones, approximately 88% detected once. Regarding the study as a whole: Earlier analysis found most TCR beta V segments productive about 90% or about 30% of the time.

The receptor was isolated from a man in his thirties or forties in good health and CMV-seropositive. The chain uses TRBV4-1 and TRBJ2-7; 13 bases agree with TRBD2. Sequencing was done on a sample of PBMCs. CDR3 residues: CASSQGTSGRSYEQYF. Written as DNA, the CDR3 is TGCGCCAGCAGCCAAGGGACTAGCGGGAGATCCTACGAGCAGTACTTC.